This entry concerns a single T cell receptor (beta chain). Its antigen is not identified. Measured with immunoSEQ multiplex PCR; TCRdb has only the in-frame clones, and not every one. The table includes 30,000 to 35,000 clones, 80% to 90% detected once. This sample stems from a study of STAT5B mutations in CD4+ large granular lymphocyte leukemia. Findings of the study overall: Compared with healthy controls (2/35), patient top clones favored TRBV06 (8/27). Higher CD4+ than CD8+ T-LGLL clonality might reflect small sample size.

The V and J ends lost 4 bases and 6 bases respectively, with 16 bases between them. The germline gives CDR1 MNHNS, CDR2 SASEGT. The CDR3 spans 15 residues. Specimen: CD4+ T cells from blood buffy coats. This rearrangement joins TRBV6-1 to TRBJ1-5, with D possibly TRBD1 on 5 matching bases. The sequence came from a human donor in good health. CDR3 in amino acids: CASSVSGQGAQPQHF. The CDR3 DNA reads TGTGCCAGCAGTGTGTCGGGGCAGGGCGCTCAGCCCCAGCATTTT.